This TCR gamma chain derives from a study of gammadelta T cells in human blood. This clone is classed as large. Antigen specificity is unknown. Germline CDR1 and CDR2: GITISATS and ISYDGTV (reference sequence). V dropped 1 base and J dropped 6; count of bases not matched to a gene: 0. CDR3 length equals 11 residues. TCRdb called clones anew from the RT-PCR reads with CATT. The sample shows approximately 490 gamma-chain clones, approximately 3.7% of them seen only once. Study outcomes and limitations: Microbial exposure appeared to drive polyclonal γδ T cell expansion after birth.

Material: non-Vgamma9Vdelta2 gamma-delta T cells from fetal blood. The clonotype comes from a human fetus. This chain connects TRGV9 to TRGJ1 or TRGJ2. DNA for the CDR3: TGTGCCTTGTGGGAGGTTTATAAGAAACTCTTT. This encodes CALWEVYKKLF.